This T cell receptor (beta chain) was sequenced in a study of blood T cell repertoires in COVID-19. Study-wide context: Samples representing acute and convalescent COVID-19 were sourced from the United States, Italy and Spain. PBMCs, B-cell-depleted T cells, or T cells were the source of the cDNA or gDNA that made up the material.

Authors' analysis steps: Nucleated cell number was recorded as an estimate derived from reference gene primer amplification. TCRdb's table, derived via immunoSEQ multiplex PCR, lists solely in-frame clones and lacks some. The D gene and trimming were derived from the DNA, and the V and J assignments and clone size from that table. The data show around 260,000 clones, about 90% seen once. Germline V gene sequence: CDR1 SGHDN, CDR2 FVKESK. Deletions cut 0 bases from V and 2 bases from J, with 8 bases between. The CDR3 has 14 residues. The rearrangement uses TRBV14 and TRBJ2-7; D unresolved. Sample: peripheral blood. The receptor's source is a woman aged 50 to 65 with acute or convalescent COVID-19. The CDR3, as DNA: TGTGCCAGCAGCCAAGATTACCTAACCTACGAGCAGTACTTC. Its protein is CASSQDYLTYEQYF.